This T cell receptor beta chain was sequenced for a study of cytomegalovirus exposure and HLA in healthy donors listed by TCRdb under 2017. Background on the whole study: An earlier analysis of a few hundred of the donors reported approximately 280 Gb of sequence data and 117 million unique TCR beta sequences obtained from approximately 180 million T cells. An early release that covered around 590 HLA-typed donors contained 250 to 350 gigabases of sequencing data and tens of millions of unique TCR sequences. Of the roughly 400 genotyped donors, 80% to 90% were placed in the genetic ancestry cluster associated with self-reported Caucasian donors. The study was designed to test whether signatures of past pathogen exposure could be identified by cataloging public T cell receptors. Using immunosequencing, the study profiled T cell repertoires from around 670 subjects and related those repertoires to cytomegalovirus serostatus. In addition to the first cohort of 666 subjects, a separate validation cohort of approximately 110 different subjects was used. The study combined high-throughput TCR immunosequencing, statistical association of individual TCRs with disease status, and machine learning to predict cytomegalovirus infection status. A later analysis re-analyzed previously published TCR beta repertoires from 600 to 850 donors and added high-resolution HLA genotyping to study TCR occurrence patterns. Rather than using new phenotypic data, the later analysis identified candidate immune exposures from TCR beta sequences and from how often those sequences occurred across donors. To decide whether each TCR beta V gene segment behaved as functional or pseudogenic, an earlier analysis of approximately 590 of the donors relied on high-throughput TCR beta sequencing. Donor age, sex, ethnicity and CMV serostatus were collected together with the repertoire data. In a later genetic analysis, genome-wide SNP genotypes for about 55% of the roughly 700 donors were used, and that subset was treated as a discovery cohort. Every repertoire in the discovery cohort had been generated on one and the same sequencing platform. Both class I and class II loci were covered by HLA typing, at four-digit resolution. Typing coverage varied by locus: roughly 629-630 donors for A, B, C, DRB1 and DQB1; roughly 500 for DQA1; more than 600 for DPA1; around 450 for DPB1. About five DR-DQ haplotypes were treated as single units for association and clustering because of strong linkage in the cohort. Among roughly 400 genotyped donors of the cohort, an average of around 240,000 unique TCR beta nucleotide sequences were sequenced per donor, roughly 18% of them non-productive. Broader findings and caveats from the paper: In an earlier analysis of about 550 of the donors, most TCR beta V segments were observed in productive rearrangements about 90% or about 30% of the time, broadly matching IMGT annotations. Sequencing depth was assumed to be roughly uniform across donors in the presence/absence analyses, though that assumption may not hold. For the cohort, immune exposure information was limited to CMV serostatus. According to a later analysis, parvovirus B19, influenza, CMV and Epstein-Barr virus appeared linked to several top co-occurrence clusters. Because HLA typing was unavailable for some donors at each locus, only the typed subset was used in association tests. Assigning TCR associations to individual alleles was difficult when HLA alleles, especially DR and DQ, strongly co-occurred. Linkage disequilibrium might explain the correlated functional status among segregating V segments, but an unknown experimental factor could not be excluded. Most TCR sequences were observed very rarely across donors, whereas some public TCRs were present in many individuals. A further reported finding was that TCR beta sequences accurately predicted the HLA-A and HLA-B alleles for most subjects in the first cohort. Fewer than 20 rarely observed V segments, including chromosome 9 orphons, were excluded from the earlier analysis of about 610 of the donors because counts were too low. A cluster of highly shared sequence variants was judged likely to represent a technical artifact of the sequencing pipeline. Some IMGT-functional V segments, including TRBV6-2 and TRBV6-3, could not be distinguished by the 87-base-pair reads and were therefore excluded. Compared with the approximately 670-donor mean, donors in an Asian-associated ancestry cluster had fewer N-insertions in productive TCRs, according to a later genetic analysis. Only TCR beta chains were sequenced in this cohort, and the absence of alpha or paired-chain data limited detectable features. In a later analysis, some 18,000 TCR beta sequences were associated with specific HLA alleles at a false discovery rate of 0.05. The study listed around 160 TCR beta chains as associated with cytomegalovirus. According to a later analysis, most CMV-associated TCR beta chains appeared to be HLA-restricted, and the HLA associations seemed to be driven largely by CMV exposure. According to the authors, the approach could potentially be generalized to other disease states and immunological phenotypes. A later analysis found that HLA-associated TCR beta chains were more clonally expanded and had lower generation probabilities than equally common non-associated chains. In a later analysis, TCR association rates were found to vary across HLA loci, with the most associated TCRs seen for DRB1 alleles and the fewest for HLA-C alleles. In vitro tests confirmed that a few of the cytomegalovirus-associated TCR beta chains recognize cytomegalovirus antigens. In both the original and validation cohorts, the classifier was reported to diagnose cytomegalovirus status with high specificity and sensitivity. In a later genetic analysis, a missense DCLRE1C variant was associated with V-gene and J-gene trimming of TCR beta chains, and the association was replicated in an independent cohort.

Concerning this clone itself: Its binding antigen is unknown. Base qualities are missing; no much larger clone stands one base away.

Counted from cysteine to phenylalanine, this CDR3 has 14 amino acids. Only CDR3 DNA remains: 42 bases, in frame from the first base. CDR1 and CDR2, per the germline V gene, are SGHVS and FQNEAQ. V ends up 5 bases short and J 0 bases short, with an unmatched junction base count of 2. The protocol used for the library was the immunoSEQ multiplex PCR assay. For the multiplex PCR, a mixture combining 60 forward primers for TCR Vbeta segments and 13 reverse primers for TCR Jbeta segments was used. A multiplex PCR assay on genomic DNA amplified the CDR3 region of rearranged TCR beta genes. The amplified TCR beta libraries were sequenced on the Illumina HiSeq System as 87-base-pair reads. The original pipeline was this. A later analysis counted tens of millions of unique TCR beta chains across the approximately 700 repertoires, and about 10 million of these chains were shared by at least two donors. Raw reads were error-corrected and collapsed into unique sequences by a nearest-neighbor algorithm in which closely related sequences were merged to remove PCR and sequencing errors. V, D and J gene segments were assigned by aligning CDR3 sequences to IMGT reference sequences. For a sequence to be retained, a match of at least six nucleotides to both a V gene segment and a J gene segment was required. Rearrangements were called productive when the CDR3 lacked stop codons and stayed in frame with V and J; all others were non-productive. Following IMGT convention, CDR3 was defined as the stretch from the second conserved V-encoded cysteine to the conserved J-encoded phenylalanine. The earlier analysis of about 610 of the donors excluded any sequence lacking an unambiguous match to a single V gene segment. In an earlier analysis of several hundred of the donors, V segments were called functional above 56.7% productive rearrangements and were called segregating when the between-donor standard deviation exceeded 5%. To diagnose cytomegalovirus status from the catalog of TCR beta chain sequences, a statistical classification framework was built. A later analysis assigned V and J genes by comparing TCR nucleotide sequences with IMGT/GENE-DB human TR gene sequences. The TCRdist pipeline was used in a later analysis to assign CDR3 sequences and most-parsimonious VDJ recombination scenarios. In a later analysis, every TCR beta chain was defined by the combination of its CDR3 amino acid sequence and its V-gene family, and reads without a unique V-gene family were dropped. A later analysis removed 550 to 650 highly shared, low-generation-probability nucleotide sequences to deal with suspected cross-contamination and a sequencing artifact. In a later analysis, a clonal expansion index was calculated for each public chain from normalized within-repertoire ranks of inferred template counts. A later analysis computed generation probabilities with a VDJ recombination model fitted to out-of-frame rearrangements, and checked the results against IGoR. A later analysis scored TCR-TCR, TCR-HLA and TCR-CMV co-occurrence with hypergeometric tests, applying a repertoire-size bias correction to TCR pairs. In a later analysis, false discovery rates were estimated by permuting HLA or CMV assignments 20 times. A later analysis grouped co-occurring TCRs with DBSCAN, adding TCRdist sequence similarity when clustering within HLA-allele-positive subsets. Co-occurrence clustering excluded repertoires with fewer than 30,000 or more than 120,000 public chains, plus five with anomalous nucleotide sharing. Drawn from immuneACCESS, this table holds only the in-frame rearrangements with V and J called that TCRdb kept. Clones are partly lost; checked studies trace under half to an unresolved V gene and leave the rest unexplained. V, J and clone size are those of that table, while D and trimming were read from the DNA. The sample has 120,000 to 150,000 clones on record, roughly 83% of them singletons. The ten biggest clones cover over 3% of the sample.

In total, 600 or so healthy bone marrow donors made up the cohort. All cohort members were sampled while nominally healthy, although unrecorded immune exposures were likely present. The donor was CMV seronegative and was included in the group of a few hundred seronegative cohort members. Every donor gave a peripheral blood sample, and the peripheral blood mononuclear cells from that sample were used for TCR beta sequencing. Genomic DNA was extracted from the blood cell samples with the Qiagen DNeasy Blood Extraction Kit. This clonotype was sampled from a female donor in good health and CMV-seronegative. The sample comprised PBMCs. This receptor chain uses TRBV7-8 and TRBJ2-7, and TRBD1 matches 9 of the central bases. The CDR3 amino acid sequence is: CASSGDRVSYEQYF. The nucleotide sequence is TGTGCCAGCAGCGGGGACAGGGTCTCCTACGAGCAGTACTTC.